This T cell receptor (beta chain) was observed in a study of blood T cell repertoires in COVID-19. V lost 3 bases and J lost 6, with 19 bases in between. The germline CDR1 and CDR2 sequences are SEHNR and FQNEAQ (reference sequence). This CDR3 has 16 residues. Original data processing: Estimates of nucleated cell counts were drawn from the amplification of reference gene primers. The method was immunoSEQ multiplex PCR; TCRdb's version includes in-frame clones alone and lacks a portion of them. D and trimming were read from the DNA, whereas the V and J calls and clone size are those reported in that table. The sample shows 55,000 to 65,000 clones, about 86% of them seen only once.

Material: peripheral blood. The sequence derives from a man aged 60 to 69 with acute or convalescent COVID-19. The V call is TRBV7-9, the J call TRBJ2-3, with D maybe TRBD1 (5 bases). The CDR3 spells CASSLTDLSGGDTQYF. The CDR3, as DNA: TGTGCCAGCAGCTTGACAGACCTCTCAGGTGGGGATACGCAGTATTTT.